This T cell receptor (beta chain) was sequenced during a study of OX40 agonist ivuxolimab in advanced cancers. Study as a whole: Intravenous ivuxolimab at 0.01 to 10 mg/kg was given to patients every 2 weeks. The mean age was roughly 60 years, ranging from 23 to 79, with 82.7% of participants male. Dose-escalation subjects each had hepatocellular carcinoma, melanoma, renal cell or head and neck cancer.

Study outcomes and limitations: Circulating CD4+ and CD8+ T cells showed clonal expansion by week 6 at 0.1 to 3.0 mg/kg.

Notes on this clone: Its cognate antigen is unknown.

Only in-frame clones appear in the TCRdb table, and some are missing; sequencing was by immunoSEQ multiplex PCR. Of about 15,000 clones listed, over 75% are singletons. From germline, CDR1 is MNHNS and CDR2 SASEGT. The ends were cut back, 1 base at V and 2 bases at J, with 14 bases in the middle. This CDR3 has 16 amino acids. The chain carries TRBV6-1 and TRBJ1-2; TRBD1 is a possible D gene (6 bases). The material sequenced was CD4+ or CD8+ T cells sorted from blood, taken in a trial of the OX40 agonist ivuxolimab. The TCR originated in an adult with an advanced solid tumor such as melanoma, head and neck, liver or kidney cancer. CDR3 nucleotides: TGTGCCAGCAGTGAAGAGGCCGGGACACCGAACTATGGCTACACCTTC. This gives the protein CASSEEAGTPNYGYTF.